The TCR beta chain described here comes from a study of T cell responses to AZD1222 COVID-19 vaccine. In the study overall: Second-dose timings of about 4 or about 12 weeks were pooled. Broader study findings: There were mostly white British donors and more females than males, and clonal diversity was possibly underestimated.

Note on this clone: Antigen: not known.

V shed 3 bases and J shed 2 bases, with 13 bases lying between them. CDR1 LGHDT and CDR2 YNNKEL come from the germline V gene (reference sequence). The CDR3 runs to 15 residues. Sequencing was performed with immunoSEQ multiplex PCR; in TCRdb, only in-frame clones are kept and a portion is missing. This table has about 160,000 clones, 75% to 90% appearing once. This TCR was sampled from an adult in good health. Source: peripheral blood, taken on day 0 of AZD1222 vaccination. The chain links TRBV3-1 (or the pseudogene TRBV3-2) to TRBJ1-2; D unclear. CDR3 nucleotides: TGTGCCAGCAGCCAGGCCCTACACCCGAACTATGGCTACACCTTC. Protein product: CASSQALHPNYGYTF.